Listed below are T cell receptor beta chains from one sample, sequenced in a study of OX40 agonist ivuxolimab in advanced cancers. Sequencing was performed with immunoSEQ multiplex PCR; in TCRdb, only in-frame clones are kept and a portion is missing. This sample carries some 45,000 clones, approximately 86% of them seen once, and the ten largest clones take about 35%. This specimen was CD4+ or CD8+ T cells sorted from blood, taken in a trial of the OX40 agonist ivuxolimab. The source is an adult with an advanced solid tumor such as melanoma, head and neck, liver or kidney cancer. The CDR3 runs from the conserved cysteine through the conserved F or W. A D gene is named only where the DNA matches it firmly. Size is stated for part of the rows, as once, few or many counts, or as a class when the clone is expanded.

d_call cdr3_length j_call clone_size v_call cdr3_aa cdr3_nt
NA 12 TRBJ2-7 NA TRBV30 CAWTRGPGEQYF TGTGCCTGGACCCGGGGTCCCGGCGAGCAGTACTTC
TRBD2 16 TRBJ2-1 few TRBV6-4 CASSRLAGGGWEEQFF TGTGCCAGCAGCCGACTAGCGGGAGGGGGATGGGAAGAGCAGTTCTTC
NA 13 TRBJ2-7 NA TRBV7-9 CASSLGQGREQYF TGTGCCAGCAGCTTAGGTCAGGGGCGCGAGCAGTACTTC
NA 14 TRBJ2-7 once TRBV7-9 CASSLEGHFYEQYF TGTGCCAGCAGCTTAGAGGGACACTTCTACGAGCAGTACTTC
NA 14 TRBJ1-1 NA TRBV5-4 CASSQGQRNTEAFF TGTGCCAGCAGCCAAGGACAGAGGAACACTGAAGCTTTCTTT
TRBD1 20 TRBJ2-1 NA TRBV5-1 CASSYLGQSPVGEGYNEQFF TGCGCCAGCAGTTACTTGGGACAGTCGCCTGTGGGGGAAGGCTACAATGAGCAGTTCTTC
NA 14 TRBJ2-7 NA TRBV5-4 CASSSARGSDEQYF TGTGCCAGCAGTTCAGCGCGGGGCAGCGACGAGCAGTACTTC
NA 15 TRBJ2-1 NA TRBV7-3 CASSLASSSYNEQFF TGTGCCAGCAGTCTAGCGTCAAGCTCCTACAATGAGCAGTTCTTC
TRBD1 10 TRBJ1-2 once TRBV2 CASSDGTGTF TGTGCCAGCAGCGATGGGACAGGAACCTTC
TRBD1 15 TRBJ2-7 NA TRBV5-6 CASSFLGQGVYEQYF TGTGCCAGCAGCTTTTTGGGACAGGGCGTCTACGAGCAGTACTTC
TRBD1 14 TRBJ1-1 NA TRBV7-9 CASSLGGSRGHAFF TGTGCCAGCAGCTTAGGAGGGAGTAGGGGGCACGCTTTCTTT
NA 15 TRBJ1-1 NA TRBV9 CASSSPGAGETEAFF TGTGCCAGCAGCTCTCCCGGAGCAGGGGAAACTGAAGCTTTCTTT
NA 16 TRBJ1-6 NA TRBV28 CASSKSGLTYNSPLHF TGTGCCAGCAGTAAATCGGGTTTGACCTATAATTCACCCCTCCACTTT
TRBD2 13 TRBJ2-7 few TRBV2 CASSELAGDEQYF TGTGCCAGCAGTGAGCTAGCGGGTGACGAGCAGTACTTC
NA 13 TRBJ2-5 NA TRBV7-2 CASSLGPQETQYF TGTGCCAGCAGCTTAGGCCCCCAAGAGACCCAGTACTTC
NA 18 TRBJ1-3 NA TRBV4-1 CASSQVPALQNSGNTIYF TGCGCCAGCAGCCAAGTCCCAGCCCTCCAAAACTCTGGAAACACCATATATTTT
TRBD1 13 TRBJ1-1 NA TRBV7-9 CASSLRTGTEAFF TGTGCCAGCAGCTTAAGGACAGGCACTGAAGCTTTCTTT
NA 13 TRBJ2-5 NA TRBV7-2 CASSLWAQETQYF TGTGCCAGCAGCTTATGGGCGCAGGAGACCCAGTACTTC
NA 15 TRBJ1-4 NA TRBV5-1 CASSLAPGANEKLFF TGCGCCAGCAGCTTGGCACCAGGGGCTAATGAAAAACTGTTTTTT